The present T cell receptor (beta chain) was sequenced within a study of blood T cell repertoires in COVID-19. In the study overall: From the United States, Italy and Spain came samples of acute and convalescent COVID-19. PBMCs, B-cell-depleted T cells, or T cells were the source of the cDNA or gDNA that made up the material.

The CDR3 sequence is 12 residues long. V was clipped by 6 bases and J by 4 bases, with 6 bases between them. CDR1 and CDR2 (germline): LNHDA, SQIVND (reference sequence). In the source study's methods: Researchers report that nucleated cell counts were estimated from reference gene primer amplification. Profiling relied on immunoSEQ multiplex PCR, and the TCRdb table lists in-frame clones only, not all of them. From that table come the V and J calls and clone size; the DNA was used to work out D and trimming. The sample lists 250,000 or so clones, 70% to 90% seen once, with around 0.91% in the top ten.

The origin of this receptor is a woman in her forties who had recovered from COVID-19. The sequencing sample was made of peripheral blood. V is TRBV19 and J is TRBJ1-4; D gene ambiguous. The CDR3 DNA is TGTGCCAGTAGGGCCATTAATGAAAAACTGTTTTTT. This sequence encodes CASRAINEKLFF. The full variable domain, rest sourced from reference TRBV19 and TRBJ1-4, is DGGITQSPKYLFRKEGQNVTLSCEQNLNHDAMYWYRQDPGQGLRLIYYSQIVNDFQKGDIAEGYSVSREKKESFPLTVTSAQKNPTAFYLCASRAINEKLFFGSGTQLSVL.